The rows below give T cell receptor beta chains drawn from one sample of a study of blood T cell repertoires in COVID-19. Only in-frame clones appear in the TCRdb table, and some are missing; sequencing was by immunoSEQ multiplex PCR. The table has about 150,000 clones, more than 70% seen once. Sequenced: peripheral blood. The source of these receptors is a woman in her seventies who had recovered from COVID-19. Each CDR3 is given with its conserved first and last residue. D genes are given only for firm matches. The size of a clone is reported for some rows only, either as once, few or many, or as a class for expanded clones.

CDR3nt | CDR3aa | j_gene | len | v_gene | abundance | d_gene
TGCGCCAGCAGCAAAGCGAACTCTGGGGCCAACGTCCTGACTTTC | CASSKANSGANVLTF | TRBJ2-6 | 15 | TRBV5-1 | . | .
TGTGCCAGCAGCTTCACTCACAGGGGAGATTCACCCCTCCACTTT | CASSFTHRGDSPLHF | TRBJ1-6 | 15 | TRBV13 | . | TRBD1
TGTGCCAGCACCCAAAGTCCAGGGGGCCGGTGCATTCAGTACTTC | CASTQSPGGRCIQYF | TRBJ2-4 | 15 | TRBV14 | . | TRBD1
TGTGCCAGCTCACGACAGGGGGCCATTTCACCCCTCCACTTT | CASSRQGAISPLHF | TRBJ1-6 | 14 | TRBV18 | few | TRBD1
TGTGCCAGCAGCCAAGATGTGAGGTTGGATGGTTGGGACAATGAGCAGTTCTTC | CASSQDVRLDGWDNEQFF | TRBJ2-1 | 18 | TRBV4-2 | . | .
TGCGCCAGCAGTCCCCAGGGGGCCGACACTGAAGCTTTCTTT | CASSPQGADTEAFF | TRBJ1-1 | 14 | TRBV10-1 | . | TRBD1
TGTGCCAGCAGCTTGGACAGGGTCTCCGAGCAGTACTTC | CASSLDRVSEQYF | TRBJ2-7 | 13 | TRBV5-8 | once | .
TGTGCCAGCAGCCCACGGACTCGGGACTCTGGGGCCAACGTCCTGACTTTC | CASSPRTRDSGANVLTF | TRBJ2-6 | 17 | TRBV9 | many | .
TGTGCCAGCAGTCCCGATTCGCGGCCCCAGCATTTT | CASSPDSRPQHF | TRBJ1-5 | 12 | TRBV2 | . | .
TGTGCCAGCACCCCAAATGCCTACGAGCAGTACTTC | CASTPNAYEQYF | TRBJ2-7 | 12 | TRBV6-5 | . | .
TGCGCCAGCAGCCGGGAGGGCGCGGGCTACGAGCAGTACTTC | CASSREGAGYEQYF | TRBJ2-7 | 14 | TRBV5-1 | . | TRBD2
TGTGCCAGCAGTTACGGCGGGGGGGCCCTTCTAGGTGAGCAGTTCTTC | CASSYGGGALLGEQFF | TRBJ2-1 | 16 | TRBV6-5 | . | TRBD2
TGTGCCAGTAAGGACAGGGGGCGGGGTACGCAGTATTTT | CASKDRGRGTQYF | TRBJ2-3 | 13 | TRBV19 | . | TRBD1
TGTGCCAGCAGTCGAGGGGGGGACGAGCAGTACTTC | CASSRGGDEQYF | TRBJ2-7 | 12 | TRBV6-5 | once | .
TGTGCCAGCAGCTTAGGGGGGGCGCGGGAGCAGTTCTTC | CASSLGGAREQFF | TRBJ2-1 | 13 | TRBV7-3 | . | .
TGTGCCAGCGGGGGCCAGTACTGGGAGACCCAGTACTTC | CASGGQYWETQYF | TRBJ2-5 | 13 | TRBV6-5 | . | .
TGTGCCAGCAGCCCCCCAGGGGGCGGCAAAGAGACCCAGTACTTC | CASSPPGGGKETQYF | TRBJ2-5 | 15 | TRBV11-1 | many | TRBD1
TGCGCCAGCAGCTCCCCGGGGGCCTACAATGAGCAGTTCTTC | CASSSPGAYNEQFF | TRBJ2-1 | 14 | TRBV5-1 | . | .
TGTGCCTGGGCTCGGGGTGTCTCCTACGAGCAGTACTTC | CAWARGVSYEQYF | TRBJ2-7 | 13 | TRBV30 | . | .
TGCAGCGTGGAGACTTTGGGGGGGGCCCTATACGAGCAGTACTTC | CSVETLGGALYEQYF | TRBJ2-7 | 15 | TRBV29-1 | . | .
TGCGCCAGCAGCCAACGGTCCGAGCAGTACTTC | CASSQRSEQYF | TRBJ2-7 | 11 | TRBV4-1 | . | .
TGTGCCAGCCACCACACGGGCTCTGGAAACACCATATATTTT | CASHHTGSGNTIYF | TRBJ1-3 | 14 | TRBV19 | . | .
TGTGCCAGTAGTGCCCGGACAGGGGACGGCTACGAGCAGTACTTC | CASSARTGDGYEQYF | TRBJ2-7 | 15 | TRBV19 | . | TRBD1
TGTGCCAGCAGCCCCGCCTGGCGGGGGGGGACCGGGGAGCTGTTTTTT | CASSPAWRGGTGELFF | TRBJ2-2 | 16 | TRBV5-4 | few | TRBD2
TGTGCCAGCTCACCGCGGGGCCTCGGGACTGAAGCTTTCTTT | CASSPRGLGTEAFF | TRBJ1-1 | 14 | TRBV18 | . | .
TGTGCCAGCTCACCGCCCTCGGACAGTGAAAAACTGTTTTTT | CASSPPSDSEKLFF | TRBJ1-4 | 14 | TRBV18 | . | .
TGTGCCAGTAGTACCACGTACAGTACCTCCTACGAGCAGTACTTC | CASSTTYSTSYEQYF | TRBJ2-7 | 15 | TRBV19 | . | .
TGTGCCTGGAGTGTTCCCGGGGGGCTGACCTACGAGCAGTACTTC | CAWSVPGGLTYEQYF | TRBJ2-7 | 15 | TRBV30 | . | .
TGTGCCAGCAGCCAAGGACAGGGAAGTAATTCACCCCTCCACTTT | CASSQGQGSNSPLHF | TRBJ1-6 | 15 | TRBV3-1/TRBV3-2 | . | TRBD1
TGTGCCAGCAGCTTCTGGGGGGACAGCAACTATGGCTACACCTTC | CASSFWGDSNYGYTF | TRBJ1-2 | 15 | TRBV11-2 | once | TRBD1
TGTGCCAGTGAGGCGGGATGGGGCACCGGGGAGCTGTTTTTT | CASEAGWGTGELFF | TRBJ2-2 | 14 | TRBV19 | . | .
TGTGCCAGCTCCGCAGGGGTCGGTGAAAAACTGTTTTTT | CASSAGVGEKLFF | TRBJ1-4 | 13 | TRBV6-5 | . | .
TGTGCCAGCAGTCCGTCCGGGACAGGGAGGCGGTTTGATGGCTACACCTTC | CASSPSGTGRRFDGYTF | TRBJ1-2 | 17 | TRBV6-6 | . | TRBD1
TGTGCCAGCTCGGCGGGGACAGGGGCCTACGAGCAGTACTTC | CASSAGTGAYEQYF | TRBJ2-7 | 14 | TRBV18 | . | TRBD1
TGTGCCAGCAGCCGACAGGGGGCGGGAGGCTACACCTTC | CASSRQGAGGYTF | TRBJ1-2 | 13 | TRBV6-5 | . | TRBD1
TGTGCCAGCAGTCCCACGTCGGGTTGGGGGGTCTCTGGGGCCAACGTCCTGACTTTC | CASSPTSGWGVSGANVLTF | TRBJ2-6 | 19 | TRBV27 | . | .
TGTGCCAGCAGTCCCCAAGGGACAGTGAACACTGAAGCTTTCTTT | CASSPQGTVNTEAFF | TRBJ1-1 | 15 | TRBV7-9 | . | TRBD1
TGTGCCAGCAGCTCCAGCCCGACAGTCCTAAATCCTTGGGACACTGAAGCTTTCTTT | CASSSSPTVLNPWDTEAFF | TRBJ1-1 | 19 | TRBV7-2 | . | .
TGTGCCAGCAACCGAGGACAGGGGCCCTACGAGCAGTACTTC | CASNRGQGPYEQYF | TRBJ2-7 | 14 | TRBV9 | once | TRBD1
TGTGCCAGCAGCTTCGCGGGGTCTGGGGCCAACGTCCTGACTTTC | CASSFAGSGANVLTF | TRBJ2-6 | 15 | TRBV5-8 | . | .
TGTGCCAGCAGCGTCGGACTGGTCTCCTACGAGCAGTACTTC | CASSVGLVSYEQYF | TRBJ2-7 | 14 | TRBV7-8 | . | .
TGTGCCAGTAGTATCGAGGTCCAGCCCCAGCATTTT | CASSIEVQPQHF | TRBJ1-5 | 12 | TRBV19 | . | .
TGTGCCAGCTCACCAGGACAGGGTGATTTCGCTAACTATGGCTACACCTTC | CASSPGQGDFANYGYTF | TRBJ1-2 | 17 | TRBV18 | . | TRBD1
TGTGCCAGCAGCAGCTGGGACAGGGCCACTGAAGCTTTCTTT | CASSSWDRATEAFF | TRBJ1-1 | 14 | TRBV3-1/TRBV3-2 | . | TRBD1